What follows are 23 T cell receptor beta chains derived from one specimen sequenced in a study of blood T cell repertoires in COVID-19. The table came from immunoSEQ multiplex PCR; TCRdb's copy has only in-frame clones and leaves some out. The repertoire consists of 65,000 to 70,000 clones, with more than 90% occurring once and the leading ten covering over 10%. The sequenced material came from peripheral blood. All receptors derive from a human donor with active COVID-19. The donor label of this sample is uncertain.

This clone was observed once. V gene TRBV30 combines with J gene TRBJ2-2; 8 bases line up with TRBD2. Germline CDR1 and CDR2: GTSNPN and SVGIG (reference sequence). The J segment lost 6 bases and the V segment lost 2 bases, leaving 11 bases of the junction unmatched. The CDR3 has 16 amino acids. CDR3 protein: CAWSTGAGGRPGELFF. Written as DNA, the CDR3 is TGTGCCTGGAGTACGGGGGCGGGAGGCCGGCCCGGGGAGCTGTTTTTT. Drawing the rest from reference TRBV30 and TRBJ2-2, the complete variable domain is SQTIHQWPATLVQPVGSPLSLECTVEGTSNPNLYWYRQAAGRGLQLLFYSVGIGQISSEVPQNLSASRPQDRQFILSSKKLLLSDSGFYLCAWSTGAGGRPGELFFGEGSRLTVL.

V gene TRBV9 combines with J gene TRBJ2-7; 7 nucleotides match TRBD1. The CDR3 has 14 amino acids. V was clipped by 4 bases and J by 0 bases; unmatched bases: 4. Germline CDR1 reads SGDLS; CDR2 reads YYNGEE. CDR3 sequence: CASSTGQDSYEQYF. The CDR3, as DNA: TGTGCCAGCAGCACCGGACAGGACTCCTACGAGCAGTACTTC.

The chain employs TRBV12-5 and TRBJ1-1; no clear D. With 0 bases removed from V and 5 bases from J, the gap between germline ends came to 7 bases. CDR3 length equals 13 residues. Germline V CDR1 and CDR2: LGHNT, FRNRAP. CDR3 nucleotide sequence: TGTGCTAGTGGTTTGGTTTCGCAGACTGAAGCTTTCTTT. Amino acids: CASGLVSQTEAFF.

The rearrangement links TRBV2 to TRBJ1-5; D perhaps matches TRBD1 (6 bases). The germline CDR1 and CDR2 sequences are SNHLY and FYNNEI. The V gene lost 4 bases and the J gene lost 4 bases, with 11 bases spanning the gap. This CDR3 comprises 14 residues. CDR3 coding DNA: TGTGCCAGCAGTGGGGGAGGGGGAAATCAGCCCCAGCATTTT. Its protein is CASSGGGGNQPQHF.

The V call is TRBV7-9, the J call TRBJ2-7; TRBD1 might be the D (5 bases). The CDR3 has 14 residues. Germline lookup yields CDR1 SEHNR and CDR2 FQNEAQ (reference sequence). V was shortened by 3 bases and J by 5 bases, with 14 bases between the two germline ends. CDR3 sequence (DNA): TGTGCCAGCAGCTTCACAGGTAGTGTACACGAGCAGTACTTC. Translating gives CASSFTGSVHEQYF.

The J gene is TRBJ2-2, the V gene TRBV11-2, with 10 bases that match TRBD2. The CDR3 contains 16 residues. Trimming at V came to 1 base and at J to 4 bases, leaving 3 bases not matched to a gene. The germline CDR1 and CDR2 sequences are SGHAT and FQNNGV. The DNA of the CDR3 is TGTGCCAGCAGCTTAGTCCTAGCGGGAGTCACCGGGGAGCTGTTTTTT. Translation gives CASSLVLAGVTGELFF.

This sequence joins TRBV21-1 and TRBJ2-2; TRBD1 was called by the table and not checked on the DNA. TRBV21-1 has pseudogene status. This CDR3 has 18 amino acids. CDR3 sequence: CASSKLFLRAPNTGELFF. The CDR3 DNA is TGTGCCAGCAGCAAACTTTTCCTCAGGGCCCCGAACACCGGGGAGCTGTTTTTT.

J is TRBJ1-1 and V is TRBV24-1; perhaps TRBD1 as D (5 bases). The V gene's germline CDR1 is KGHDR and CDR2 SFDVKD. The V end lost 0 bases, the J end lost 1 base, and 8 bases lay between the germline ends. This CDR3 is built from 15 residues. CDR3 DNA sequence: TGTGCCACCAGTGATTTGGGGGCGCGGAACACTGAAGCTTTCTTT. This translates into CATSDLGARNTEAFF.

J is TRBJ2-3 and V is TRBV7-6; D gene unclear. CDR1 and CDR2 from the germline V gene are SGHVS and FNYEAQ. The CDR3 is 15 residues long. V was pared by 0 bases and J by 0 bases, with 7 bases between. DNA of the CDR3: TGTGCCAGCAGCTTAGCGGTAGCCAGCACAGATACGCAGTATTTT. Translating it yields CASSLAVASTDTQYF.

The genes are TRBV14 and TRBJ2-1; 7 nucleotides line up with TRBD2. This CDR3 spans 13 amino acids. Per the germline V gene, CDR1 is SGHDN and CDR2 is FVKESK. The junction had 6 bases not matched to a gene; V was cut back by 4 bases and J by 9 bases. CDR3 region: CASSLRLAGEQFF. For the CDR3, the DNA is TGTGCCAGCAGCCTTCGACTAGCCGGTGAGCAGTTCTTC. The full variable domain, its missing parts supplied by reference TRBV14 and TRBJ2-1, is EAGVTQFPSHSVIEKGQTVTLRCDPISGHDNLYWYRRVMGKEIKFLLHFVKESKQDESGMPNNRFLAERTGGTYSTLKVQPAELEDSGVYFCASSLRLAGEQFFGPGTRLTVL.

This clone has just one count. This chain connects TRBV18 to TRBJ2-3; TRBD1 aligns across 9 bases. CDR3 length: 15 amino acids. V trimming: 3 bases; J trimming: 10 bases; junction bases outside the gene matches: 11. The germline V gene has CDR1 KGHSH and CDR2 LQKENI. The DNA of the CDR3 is TGTGCCAGCTCACCTGGGACAGGGCCCACCCCCCCGCAGTATTTT. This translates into CASSPGTGPTPPQYF.

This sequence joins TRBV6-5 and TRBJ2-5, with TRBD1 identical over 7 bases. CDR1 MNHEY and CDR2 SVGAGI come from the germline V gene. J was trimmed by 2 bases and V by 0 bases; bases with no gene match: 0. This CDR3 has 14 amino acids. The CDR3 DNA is TGTGCCAGCAGTTACTCGACAGGGCAAGAGACCCAGTACTTC. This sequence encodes CASSYSTGQETQYF.

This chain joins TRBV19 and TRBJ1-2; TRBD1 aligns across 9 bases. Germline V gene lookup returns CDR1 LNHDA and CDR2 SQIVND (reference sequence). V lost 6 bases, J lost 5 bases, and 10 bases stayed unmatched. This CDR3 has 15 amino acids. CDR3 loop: CASSQGGQGIYGYTF. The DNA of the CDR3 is TGTGCCAGTAGCCAAGGGGGACAGGGAATTTATGGCTACACCTTC.

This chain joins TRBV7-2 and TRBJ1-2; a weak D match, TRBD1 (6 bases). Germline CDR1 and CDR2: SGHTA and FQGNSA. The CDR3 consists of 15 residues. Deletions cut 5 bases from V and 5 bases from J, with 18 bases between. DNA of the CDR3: TGTGCCAGCAGCCAAGGGGTGGCAGGGGTTTATGGCTACACCTTC. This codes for CASSQGVAGVYGYTF.

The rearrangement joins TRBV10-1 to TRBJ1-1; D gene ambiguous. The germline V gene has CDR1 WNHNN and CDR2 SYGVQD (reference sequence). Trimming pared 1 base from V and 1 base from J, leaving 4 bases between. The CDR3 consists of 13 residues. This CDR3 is CASSEYGNTEAFF. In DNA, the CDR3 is TGCGCCAGCAGTGAGTACGGGAACACTGAAGCTTTCTTT.

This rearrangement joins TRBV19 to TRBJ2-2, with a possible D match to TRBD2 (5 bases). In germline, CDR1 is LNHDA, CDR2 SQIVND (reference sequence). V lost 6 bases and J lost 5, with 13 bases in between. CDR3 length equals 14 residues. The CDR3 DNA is TGTGCCAGTAGAGACCCTGGGGAGACCGGGGAGCTGTTTTTT. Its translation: CASRDPGETGELFF.

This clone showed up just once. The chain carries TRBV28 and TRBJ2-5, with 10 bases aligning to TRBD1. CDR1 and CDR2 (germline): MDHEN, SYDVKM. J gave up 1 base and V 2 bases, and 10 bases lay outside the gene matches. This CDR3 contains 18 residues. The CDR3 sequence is CASSLPGTGVGGQETQYF. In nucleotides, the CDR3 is TGTGCCAGCAGTTTACCCGGGACAGGGGTGGGTGGCCAAGAGACCCAGTACTTC.

For the CDR3, the DNA is TGCGCCAGCAGCCAAGCGAGCCTTATCGAGCAGTACTTC. This gives the protein CASSQASLIEQYF. This chain joins TRBV4-1 and TRBJ2-7; D is unresolved. In germline, CDR1 is MGHRA, CDR2 YSYEKL. V lost 1 base and J lost 6, with 10 bases in between. This CDR3 is 13 amino acids long.

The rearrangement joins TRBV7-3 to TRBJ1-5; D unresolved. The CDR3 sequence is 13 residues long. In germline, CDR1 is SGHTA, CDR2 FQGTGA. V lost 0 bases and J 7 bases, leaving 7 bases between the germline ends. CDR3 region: CASSLTRGQPQHF. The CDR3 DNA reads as TGTGCCAGCAGCTTAACGCGCGGGCAGCCCCAGCATTTT.

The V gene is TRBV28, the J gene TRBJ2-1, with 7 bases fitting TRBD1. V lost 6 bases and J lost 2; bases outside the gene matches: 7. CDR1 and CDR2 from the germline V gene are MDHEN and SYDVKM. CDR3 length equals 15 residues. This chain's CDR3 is CASSHGQVAYNEQFF. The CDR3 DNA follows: TGTGCCAGCAGCCATGGACAGGTGGCCTACAATGAGCAGTTCTTC. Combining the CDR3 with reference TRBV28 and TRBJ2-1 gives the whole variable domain DVKVTQSSRYLVKRTGEKVFLECVQDMDHENMFWYRQDPGLGLRLIYFSYDVKMKEKGDIPEGYSVSREKKERFSLILESASTNQTSMYLCASSHGQVAYNEQFFGPGTRLTVL.

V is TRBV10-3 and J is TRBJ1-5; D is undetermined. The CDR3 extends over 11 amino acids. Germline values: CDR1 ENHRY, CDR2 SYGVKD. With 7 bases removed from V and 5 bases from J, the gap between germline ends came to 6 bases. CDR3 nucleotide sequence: TGTGCCATCAACAGATATCAGCCCCAGCATTTT. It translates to CAINRYQPQHF.

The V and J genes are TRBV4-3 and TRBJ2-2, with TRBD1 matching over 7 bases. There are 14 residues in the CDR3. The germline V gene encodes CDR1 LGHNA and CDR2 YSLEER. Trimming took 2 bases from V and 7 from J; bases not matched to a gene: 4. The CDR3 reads CASSQRQGIGELFF. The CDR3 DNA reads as TGCGCCAGCAGCCAACGACAGGGAATCGGGGAGCTGTTTTTT.

CDR3 sequence: CASSPPGYNEQFF. Written as DNA, the CDR3 is TGTGCCAGCTCACCACCCGGGTACAATGAGCAGTTCTTC. The chain has TRBV18 and TRBJ2-1; D call uncertain. In germline, CDR1 is KGHSH, CDR2 LQKENI. The CDR3 sequence is 13 residues long. The ends were cut back, 0 bases at V and 4 bases at J, with 4 bases in the middle.